This T cell receptor (beta chain) derives from a study of blood T cells in healthy people across ages. This clonotype appeared a few times. Its antigen is unidentified. This CDR3 region has 18 residues. Germline-derived CDR1 and CDR2 are LNHDA and SQIVND (reference sequence). The J segment lost 0 bases and the V segment lost 5 bases, leaving 8 bases of the junction unmatched. For the second PCR, which ran for 7 to 11 cycles, a sample-barcoded 5' primer and a J-beta primer mix were used. Each cDNA molecule carried a tag from a template-switch adaptor that contained 12 random nucleotides. TCRdb itself ran the 5' RACE reads through MiXCR, one entry per CDR3 protein. Of roughly 900,000 distinct CDR3 sequences in the sample, less than 35% were seen once. The study, taken as a whole, reports: Diversity of TCR beta per million T cells declined in a roughly linear way with age.

For every donor, a draw yielded around 9.4 milliliters of peripheral blood. Extraction of total RNA produced a minimum of 5 micrograms from each sample. The chain carries TRBV19 and TRBJ2-6, with 9 bases identical to TRBD1. The clonotype originates from an elderly woman in good health. What was sequenced was blood. The chain's CDR3 is CASSGTGIPVSGANVLTF. The DNA of the CDR3 is TGTGCCAGTAGTGGGACAGGGATTCCGGTCTCTGGGGCCAACGTCCTGACTTTC.